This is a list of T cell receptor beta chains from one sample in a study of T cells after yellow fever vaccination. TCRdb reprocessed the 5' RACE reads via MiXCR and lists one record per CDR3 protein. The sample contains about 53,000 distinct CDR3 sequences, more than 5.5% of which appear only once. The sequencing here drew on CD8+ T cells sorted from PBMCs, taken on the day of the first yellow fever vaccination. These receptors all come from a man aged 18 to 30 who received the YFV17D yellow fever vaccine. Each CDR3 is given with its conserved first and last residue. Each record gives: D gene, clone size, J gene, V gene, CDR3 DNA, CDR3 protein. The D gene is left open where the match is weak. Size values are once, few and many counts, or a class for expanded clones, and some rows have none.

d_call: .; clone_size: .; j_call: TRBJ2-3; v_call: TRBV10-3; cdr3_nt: TGTGCCATCAGTGCTAATCCGGGCCCACACCGAGATACGCAGTATTTT; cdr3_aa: CAISANPGPHRDTQYF
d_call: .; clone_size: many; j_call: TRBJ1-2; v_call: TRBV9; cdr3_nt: TGTGCCAGCAGCCCCTATACAGGGTTATACGGCTACACCTTC; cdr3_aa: CASSPYTGLYGYTF
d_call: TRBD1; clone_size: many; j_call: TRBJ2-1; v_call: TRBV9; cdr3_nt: TGTGCCAGCAGCCTGCCGGGACAGGGAATCGGAAGCTCCTACAATGAGCAGTTCTTC; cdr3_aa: CASSLPGQGIGSSYNEQFF
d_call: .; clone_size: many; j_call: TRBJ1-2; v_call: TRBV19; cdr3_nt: TGTGCCAGTAGTATAAGCGGCAGGACCTCTAACTATGGCTACACCTTC; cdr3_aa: CASSISGRTSNYGYTF
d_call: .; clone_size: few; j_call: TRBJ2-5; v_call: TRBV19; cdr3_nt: TGTGCCAGTAGTATAGCTCTCGCGTTCTGGGAGACCCAGTACTTC; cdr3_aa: CASSIALAFWETQYF
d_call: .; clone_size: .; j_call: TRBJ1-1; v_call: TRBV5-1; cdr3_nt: TGCGCCAGCAGCTTTGAACGCGCCGGCGGGGTTGAAGCTTTCTTT; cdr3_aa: CASSFERAGGVEAFF
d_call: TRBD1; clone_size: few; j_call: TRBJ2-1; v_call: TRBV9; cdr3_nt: TGTGCCAGCAGCGGAGGGGGACAGGGCTACAATGAGCAGTTCTTC; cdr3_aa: CASSGGGQGYNEQFF
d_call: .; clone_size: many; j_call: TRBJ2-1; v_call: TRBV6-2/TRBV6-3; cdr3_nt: TGTGCCAGCAGAGGATTAGGGGATGGGTACAATGAGCAGTTCTTC; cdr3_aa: CASRGLGDGYNEQFF
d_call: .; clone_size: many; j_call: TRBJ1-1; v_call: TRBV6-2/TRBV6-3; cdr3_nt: TGTGCCAGCAGTTACCCCACTGAAGCTTTCTTT; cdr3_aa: CASSYPTEAFF
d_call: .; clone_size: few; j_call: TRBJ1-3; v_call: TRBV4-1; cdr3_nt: TGCGCCAGCAGCCAAACAGGCTACACCATATATTTT; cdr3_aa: CASSQTGYTIYF
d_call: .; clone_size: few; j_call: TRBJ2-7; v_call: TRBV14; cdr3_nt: TGTGCCAGCAGCCAATCCACGGGGGACGAGCAGTACTTC; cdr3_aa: CASSQSTGDEQYF